This T cell receptor beta chain comes out of a study of control samples from healthy donors and cancer patients. V shed 3 bases and J 2 bases; nucleotides not matched to a gene: 7. The CDR3 covers 16 residues. The germline CDR1 and CDR2 sequences are SGDLS and YYNGEE. The table came from immunoSEQ multiplex PCR; TCRdb's copy has only in-frame clones and leaves some out. The sample holds nearly 200,000 clones; over 80% are singletons and the top ten take 1.5% to 2%. The sequenced sample consisted of blood. The TCR sequence derives from a man aged 25-45 years in good health. The chain is built from TRBV9 and TRBJ2-1, with TRBD2 identical over 8 bases. The CDR3 region has the DNA TGTGCCAGCAGCGCGACCCAGCGGGGGACCTACAATGAGCAGTTCTTC. Translated, it gives CASSATQRGTYNEQFF. Together with reference TRBV9 and TRBJ2-1, the CDR3 gives the full variable domain: DSGVTQTPKHLITATGQRVTLRCSPRSGDLSVYWYQQSLDQGLQFLIQYYNGEERAKGNILERFSAQQFPDLHSELNLSSLELGDSALYFCASSATQRGTYNEQFFGPGTRLTVL.